This record concerns one T cell receptor beta chain sequence. The antigen remains undetermined. A universal primer site was created by template switching, with the cDNA bearing unique molecular identifiers. TCRdb reanalysed the 5' RACE reads using MiXCR and keeps one entry per CDR3 protein. Seen here are about 890,000 distinct CDR3 sequences, roughly an eighth observed once, and the top ten hold roughly 1.6%. CDR1 KGHSH and CDR2 LQKENI come from the germline V gene. Trimming left V 11 bases short and J 4 bases short, with 16 bases between. This CDR3 spans 13 amino acids. The sample belongs to a study of identical twins. Study conclusions and caveats: Not following the same donors, the study drew its conclusions from cross-sectional statistical analysis.

Donors were all healthy Caucasians. In addition, the sample was reused for a study of yellow fever vaccine responses in identical twins.

The sequence was obtained from a woman between 18 and 30 years old in good health. Sequencing was performed on PBMCs. The chain employs TRBV18 and TRBJ2-3, with no clear D. CDR3 amino acids: CAVRPEGPDTQYF. In DNA form, the CDR3 reads TGTGCCGTTCGCCCAGAAGGACCAGATACGCAGTATTTT. Drawing the rest from reference TRBV18 and TRBJ2-3, the complete variable domain is NAGVMQNPRHLVRRRGQEARLRCSPMKGHSHVYWYRQLPEEGLKFMVYLQKENIIDESGMPKERFSAEFPKEGPSILRIQQVVRGDSAAYFCAVRPEGPDTQYFGPGTRLTVL.